The present T cell receptor (beta chain) was sequenced within a study of cytomegalovirus exposure and HLA in healthy donors. Points on this clone: Its matching antigen is unknown.

CDR3 length equals 18 residues. Trimming removed 6 bases from V and 1 base from J; junction bases left unmatched: 16. The germline V gene has CDR1 MDHEN and CDR2 SYDVKM. Use of 60 Vbeta and 13 Jbeta primers characterized the PCR. How the authors handled the data: In a later analysis, the count reached 76 million or so unique TCR beta chains, with roughly 11 million shared. Method: immunoSEQ multiplex PCR; TCRdb's copy keeps in-frame clones and lacks some. D and trimming were read from the DNA, whereas the V and J calls and clone size are those reported in that table. The top ten clones hold around 1.8% of a sample with 100,000 to 150,000 clones, around 80% of them seen once. Overall study results and limits: Looking again later, the authors saw that most CMV-associated TCR beta chains seemed HLA-restricted. Researchers reported in a later analysis that common viral pathogens appeared linked to several top clusters.

This chain uses TRBV28 with TRBJ2-7; 9 nucleotides line up with TRBD1. Sequenced sample: PBMCs. This sequence originates from a woman aged 50 to 65 in good health and CMV-seronegative. The CDR3 DNA is TGTGCCAGCAGCTTCGGACAGGGGTCCCTCTTCAGTTCCTACGAGCAGTACTTC. Translation gives CASSFGQGSLFSSYEQYF.